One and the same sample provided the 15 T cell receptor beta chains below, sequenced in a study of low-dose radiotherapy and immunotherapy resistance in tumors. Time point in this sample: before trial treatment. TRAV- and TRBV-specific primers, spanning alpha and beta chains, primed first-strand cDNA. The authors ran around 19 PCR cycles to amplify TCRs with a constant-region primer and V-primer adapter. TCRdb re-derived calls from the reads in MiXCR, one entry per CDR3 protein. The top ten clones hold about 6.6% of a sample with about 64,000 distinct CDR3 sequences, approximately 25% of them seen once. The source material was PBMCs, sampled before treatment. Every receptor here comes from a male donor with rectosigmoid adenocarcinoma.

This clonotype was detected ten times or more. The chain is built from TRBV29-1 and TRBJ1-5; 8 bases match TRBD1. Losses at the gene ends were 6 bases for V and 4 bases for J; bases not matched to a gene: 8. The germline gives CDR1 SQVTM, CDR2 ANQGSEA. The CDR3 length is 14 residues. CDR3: CSVQTGVGNQPQHF. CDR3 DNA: TGCAGCGTGCAGACAGGGGTTGGAAATCAGCCCCAGCATTTT.

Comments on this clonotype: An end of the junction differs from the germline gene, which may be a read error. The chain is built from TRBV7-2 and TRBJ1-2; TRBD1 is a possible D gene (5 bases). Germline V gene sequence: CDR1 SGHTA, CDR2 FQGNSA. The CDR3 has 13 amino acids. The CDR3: CASTLRGTDGYTF. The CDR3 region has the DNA TGTGCCAGCACCTTAAGAGGGACGGATGGCTACACCTTC. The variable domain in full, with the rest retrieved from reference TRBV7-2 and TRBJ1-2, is GAGVSQSPSNKVTEKGKDVELRCDPISGHTALYWYRQSLGQGLEFLIYFQGNSAPDKSGLPSDRFSAERTGGSVSTLTIQRTQQEDSAVYLCASTLRGTDGYTFGSGTRLTVV.

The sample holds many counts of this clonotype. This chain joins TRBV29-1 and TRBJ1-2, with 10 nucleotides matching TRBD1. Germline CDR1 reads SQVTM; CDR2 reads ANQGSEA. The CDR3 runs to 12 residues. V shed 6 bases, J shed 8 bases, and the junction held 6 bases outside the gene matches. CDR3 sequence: CSVRQGAWGYTF. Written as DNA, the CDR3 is TGCAGCGTGAGACAGGGGGCATGGGGCTACACCTTC. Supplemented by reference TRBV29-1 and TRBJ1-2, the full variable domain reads SAVISQKPSRDICQRGTSLTIQCQVDSQVTMMFWYRQQPGQSLTLIATANQGSEATYESGFVIDKFPISRPNLTFSTLTVSNMSPEDSSIYLCSVRQGAWGYTFGSGTRLTVV.

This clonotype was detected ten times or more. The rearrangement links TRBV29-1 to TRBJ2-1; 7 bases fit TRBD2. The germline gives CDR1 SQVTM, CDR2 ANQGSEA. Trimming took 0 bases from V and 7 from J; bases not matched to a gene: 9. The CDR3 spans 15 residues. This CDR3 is CSVEDLAVSGNEQFF. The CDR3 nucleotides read TGCAGCGTTGAAGACCTAGCGGTATCTGGGAATGAGCAGTTCTTC.

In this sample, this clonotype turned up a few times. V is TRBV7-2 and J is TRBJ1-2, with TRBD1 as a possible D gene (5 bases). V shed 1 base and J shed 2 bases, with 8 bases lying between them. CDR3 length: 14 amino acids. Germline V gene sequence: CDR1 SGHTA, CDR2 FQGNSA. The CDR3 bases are TGTGCCAGCAGCTTAGGGCAGGGAAACTATGGCTACACCTTC. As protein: CASSLGQGNYGYTF.

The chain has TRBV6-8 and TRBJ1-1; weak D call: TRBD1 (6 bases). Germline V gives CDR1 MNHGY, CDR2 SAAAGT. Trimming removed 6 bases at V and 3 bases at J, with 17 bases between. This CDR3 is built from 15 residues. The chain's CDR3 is CASRPTGQGHTEAFF. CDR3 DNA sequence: TGTGCCAGCAGACCAACAGGGCAAGGACACACTGAAGCTTTCTTT.

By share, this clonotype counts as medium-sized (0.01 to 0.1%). The CDR3 DNA follows: TGTGCCATCTCCTCGGCGGGACAGGGGAGGGAGCAGTACTTC. Protein product: CAISSAGQGREQYF. The chain couples TRBV6-1 to TRBJ2-7; 10 bases align to TRBD1. The CDR3 length is 14 residues. Germline V gene sequence: CDR1 MNHNS, CDR2 SASEGT. Trimming cost V 10 bases and J 7 bases; bases outside gene matches: 13.

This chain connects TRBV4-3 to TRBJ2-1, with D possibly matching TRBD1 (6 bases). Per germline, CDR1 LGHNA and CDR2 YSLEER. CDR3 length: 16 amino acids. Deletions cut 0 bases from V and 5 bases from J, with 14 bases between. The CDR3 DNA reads TGCGCCAGCAGCCAAGAGACAGGTGGCTTCGACAATGAGCAGTTCTTC. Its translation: CASSQETGGFDNEQFF.

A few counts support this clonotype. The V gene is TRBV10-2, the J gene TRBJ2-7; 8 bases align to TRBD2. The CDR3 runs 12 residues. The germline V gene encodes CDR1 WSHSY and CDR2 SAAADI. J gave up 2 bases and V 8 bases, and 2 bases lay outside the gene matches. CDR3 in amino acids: CASVGLAYEQYF. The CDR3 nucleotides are TGCGCCAGCGTGGGACTAGCCTACGAGCAGTACTTC.

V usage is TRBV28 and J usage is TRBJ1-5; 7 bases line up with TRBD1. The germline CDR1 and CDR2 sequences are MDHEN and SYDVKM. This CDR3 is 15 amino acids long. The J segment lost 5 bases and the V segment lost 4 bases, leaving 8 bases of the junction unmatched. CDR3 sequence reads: CASSYTGEIDQPQHF. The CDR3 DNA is TGTGCCAGCAGTTACACAGGGGAGATAGATCAGCCCCAGCATTTT.

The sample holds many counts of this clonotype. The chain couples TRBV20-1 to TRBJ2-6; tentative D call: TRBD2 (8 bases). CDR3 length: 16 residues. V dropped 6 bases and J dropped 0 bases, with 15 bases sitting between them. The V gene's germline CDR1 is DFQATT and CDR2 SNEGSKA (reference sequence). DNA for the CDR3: TGCAGTGCCATAGCGGGACAGCACTCTGGGGCCAACGTCCTGACTTTC. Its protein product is CSAIAGQHSGANVLTF.

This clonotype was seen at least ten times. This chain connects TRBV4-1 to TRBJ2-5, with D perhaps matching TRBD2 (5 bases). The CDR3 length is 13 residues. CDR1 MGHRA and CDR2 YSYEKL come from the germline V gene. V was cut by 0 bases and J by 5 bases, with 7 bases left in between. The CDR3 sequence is CASSQERGETQYF. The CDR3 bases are TGCGCCAGCAGCCAAGAAAGAGGGGAGACCCAGTACTTC.

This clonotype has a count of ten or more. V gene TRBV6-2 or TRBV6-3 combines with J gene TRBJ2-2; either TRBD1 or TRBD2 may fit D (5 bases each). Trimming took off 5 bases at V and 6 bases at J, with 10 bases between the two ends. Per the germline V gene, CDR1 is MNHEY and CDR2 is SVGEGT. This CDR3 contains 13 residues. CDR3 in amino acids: CASSGMGAGELFF. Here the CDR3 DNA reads TGTGCCAGCAGTGGCATGGGGGCCGGGGAGCTGTTTTTT.

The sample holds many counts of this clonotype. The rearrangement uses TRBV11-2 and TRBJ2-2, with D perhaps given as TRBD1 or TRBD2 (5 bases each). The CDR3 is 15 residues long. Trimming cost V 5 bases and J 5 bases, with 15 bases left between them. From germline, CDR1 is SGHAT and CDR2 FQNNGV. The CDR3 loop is CASSTGTRRTGELFF. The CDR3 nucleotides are TGTGCCAGCAGCACCGGGACCCGGCGGACCGGGGAGCTGTTTTTT. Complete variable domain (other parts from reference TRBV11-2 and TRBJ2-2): EAGVAQSPRYKIIEKRQSVAFWCNPISGHATLYWYQQILGQGPKLLIQFQNNGVVDDSQLPKDRFSAERLKGVDSTLKIQPAKLEDSAVYLCASSTGTRRTGELFFGEGSRLTVL.

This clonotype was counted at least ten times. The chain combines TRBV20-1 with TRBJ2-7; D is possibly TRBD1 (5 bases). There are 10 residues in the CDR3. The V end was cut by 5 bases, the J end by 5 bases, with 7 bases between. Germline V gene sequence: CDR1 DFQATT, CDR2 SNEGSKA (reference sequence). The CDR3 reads CSAGRDEQYF. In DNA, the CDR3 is TGCAGTGCTGGCAGGGACGAGCAGTACTTC.